A single T cell receptor (beta chain) is shown here with its context. The antigen is not known. The PCR made use of 60 Vbeta and 13 Jbeta primers. The protocol was immunoSEQ multiplex PCR, while the TCRdb copy is restricted to in-frame clones and leaves out a portion. This sample yields roughly 150,000 clones, of which approximately 73% are seen a single time; approximately 5.1% belongs to the top ten. The CDR3 is made up of 11 amino acids. CDR1 is ENHRY and CDR2 is SYGVKD in the germline V gene. The germline V and J ends were trimmed by 3 bases and 8 bases, with 7 bases remaining between them. The sample is drawn from a study of cytomegalovirus exposure and HLA in healthy donors. Study information: A data release that came early held roughly 85 million unique TCRs from HLA-typed donors. Study-wide points: In a later analysis, parvovirus B19, influenza, CMV and Epstein-Barr virus appeared linked to several top co-occurrence clusters. It was reportedly the case that the classifier diagnosed cytomegalovirus status with high specificity and sensitivity.

The specimen sequenced was PBMCs. The chain uses TRBV10-3 and TRBJ1-2; D remains ambiguous. This clonotype was obtained from a woman aged 18-29 years in good health and CMV-seropositive. This CDR3 reads CAISDSVGYTF. The CDR3 coding sequence is TGTGCCATCAGTGACTCTGTGGGCTACACCTTC.